This passage covers 29 T cell receptor beta chains from one sample sequenced in a study of blood T cell repertoires in COVID-19 (dated by TCRdb to 2019 to 2021). The method behind the library was the immunoSEQ multiplex PCR assay. Not all clones reach the TCRdb copy of this immuneACCESS table, which keeps in-frame sequences only. Checked studies attribute under half of the gap to unresolved V genes and leave the rest unexplained. The sample table records 200,000 to 250,000 clones; under 90% of these occur just once. Together, the top ten hold approximately 3.1% of the sample. The sample consisted of PBMCs or T cells enriched from blood (not recorded which). The receptors were gathered from a woman aged 55 to 70 who had recovered from COVID-19.

The chain couples TRBV7-2 to TRBJ1-5; 8 nucleotides align to TRBD1. The CDR3 runs 15 residues. V gave up 5 bases and J gave up 0 bases; unmatched junction bases: 3. Per the germline V gene, CDR1 is SGHTA and CDR2 is FQGNSA. CDR3: CASSKTGGSNQPQHF. CDR3 nucleotide sequence: TGTGCCAGCAGCAAAACAGGGGGTAGCAATCAGCCCCAGCATTTT.

The V gene is TRBV19, the J gene TRBJ1-5; D ambiguous. From germline, CDR1 is LNHDA and CDR2 SQIVND (reference sequence). Trimming removed 5 bases at V and 11 bases at J, with 10 bases between. This CDR3 is built from 11 residues. The CDR3 protein is CASSVDVAQHF. CDR3 coding DNA: TGTGCCAGTAGTGTTGATGTAGCCCAGCATTTT.

The chain recombines TRBV19 with TRBJ1-4, with D maybe TRBD1 (6 bases). V was pared by 3 bases and J by 4 bases, with 12 bases between. The CDR3 length is 15 residues. Germline loops: CDR1 LNHDA, CDR2 SQIVND (reference sequence). The CDR3 here is CASSIRRGINEKLFF. CDR3 sequence (DNA): TGTGCCAGTAGTATCCGCAGGGGAATTAATGAAAAACTGTTTTTT.

The chain uses TRBV4-1 and TRBJ2-7, with 11 bases that match TRBD1. The junction had 9 bases not matched to a gene; V was cut back by 4 bases and J by 4 bases. This CDR3 is 16 amino acids long. Per germline, CDR1 MGHRA and CDR2 YSYEKL. The CDR3 loop is CASSLQVGTGGYEQYF. CDR3 bases: TGCGCCAGCAGCCTTCAAGTCGGGACAGGGGGATACGAGCAGTACTTC.

This chain links TRBV5-1 with TRBJ2-7; 14 bases agree with TRBD2. Losses at the gene ends were 4 bases for V and 5 bases for J; bases not matched to a gene: 5. CDR3 length: 15 residues. Germline V gives CDR1 SGHRS, CDR2 YFSETQ. CDR3 sequence: CASSGTSGRDDEQYF. The CDR3 DNA sequence: TGCGCCAGCAGCGGGACTAGCGGGAGAGATGACGAGCAGTACTTC.

This chain uses TRBV9 with TRBJ2-2; 7 bases are shared with TRBD2. Germline values: CDR1 SGDLS, CDR2 YYNGEE. The junction had 12 bases not matched to a gene; V was cut back by 3 bases and J by 4 bases. The CDR3 runs to 17 residues. The CDR3 DNA is TGTGCCAGCAGCGCGACTCGGGGGGTCCTCAGCACCGGGGAGCTGTTTTTT. This sequence encodes CASSATRGVLSTGELFF.

This clone was recorded a few times. The rearrangement uses TRBV6-5 and TRBJ1-6; 7 bases line up with TRBD1. CDR3 length equals 15 residues. The germline gives CDR1 MNHEY, CDR2 SVGAGI. V lost 2 bases, J lost 8 bases, and 6 bases stayed unmatched. The CDR3 here is CASSYAGQSYSPLHF. CDR3 nucleotides: TGTGCCAGCAGTTACGCGGGACAGAGTTATTCACCCCTCCACTTT.

In this sample, this clone turned up a few times. V usage is TRBV6-5 and J usage is TRBJ1-1, with TRBD1 as a possible D gene (6 bases). V lost 6 bases and J lost 10, with 18 bases in between. Germline loops: CDR1 MNHEY, CDR2 SVGAGI. The CDR3 is 13 residues long. CDR3 nucleotide sequence: TGTGCCAGCAGCCTTAGTCTTGAGGGGGTAGCTTTCTTT. Residues: CASSLSLEGVAFF.

This clone was observed a single time. The chain has TRBV19 and TRBJ1-1; a weak D match, TRBD1 (6 bases). V was trimmed by 4 bases and J by 5 bases, leaving 17 bases between them. The CDR3 runs 15 residues. CDR1 is LNHDA and CDR2 is SQIVND in the germline V gene (reference sequence). The CDR3 loop reads CASSTPGGRGTEAFF. CDR3 nucleotides: TGTGCCAGTAGTACCCCCGGGGGGCGAGGTACTGAAGCTTTCTTT.

In this sample, this clone turned up once. V and J are TRBV19 and TRBJ1-4; D gene uncertain. V lost 3 bases, J lost 6 bases, and 11 bases lay in between. The germline V gene encodes CDR1 LNHDA and CDR2 SQIVND (reference sequence). The CDR3 covers 14 residues. CDR3 in DNA: TGTGCCAGTAGTATTACATTCGGGGATGAAAAACTGTTTTTT. Translating it yields CASSITFGDEKLFF.

The chain couples TRBV6-2 or TRBV6-3 to TRBJ2-5; perhaps TRBD2 as D (7 bases). Germline CDR1 and CDR2: MNHEY and SVGEGT. The V end lost 5 bases, the J end lost 1 base, and 17 bases lay between the germline ends. The CDR3 has 16 amino acids. The CDR3 reads CASSPSAGAIQETQYF. Written as DNA, the CDR3 is TGTGCCAGCAGTCCCTCTGCGGGGGCGATCCAAGAGACCCAGTACTTC.

The CDR3 is CACQGLIGNTIYF. For the CDR3, the DNA is TGTGCCTGTCAGGGGCTTATTGGAAACACCATATATTTT. The chain carries TRBV19 and TRBJ1-3; D may be TRBD1 (6 bases). Germline V gives CDR1 LNHDA, CDR2 SQIVND (reference sequence). V shed 11 bases and J shed 3 bases, with 14 bases lying between them. The CDR3 spans 13 residues. The whole variable domain, remainder taken from reference TRBV19 and TRBJ1-3, is DGGITQSPKYLFRKEGQNVTLSCEQNLNHDAMYWYRQDPGQGLRLIYYSQIVNDFQKGDIAEGYSVSREKKESFPLTVTSAQKNPTAFYLCACQGLIGNTIYFGEGSWLTVV.

J is TRBJ1-2 and V is TRBV6-5; a possible D gene is TRBD1 (6 bases). The CDR3 has 15 residues. The germline V gene has CDR1 MNHEY and CDR2 SVGAGI. V shed 6 bases and J shed 8 bases, with 22 bases lying between them. The CDR3 loop is CASSMIIRGPTGYTF. DNA of the CDR3: TGTGCCAGCAGCATGATTATCAGGGGCCCCACGGGCTACACCTTC.

The chain uses TRBV13 and TRBJ1-6, with unresolved D. CDR1 PRHDT and CDR2 FYEKMQ come from the germline V gene (reference sequence). The CDR3 totals 13 residues. The germline V and J ends were trimmed by 6 bases and 7 bases, with 10 bases remaining between them. CDR3 region: CASRAWWNSPLHF. CDR3 nucleotide sequence: TGTGCCAGCAGGGCCTGGTGGAATTCACCCCTCCACTTT.

Here the CDR3 DNA reads TGTGCCAGCAGCGCGGAGCGGGAGGACTTCTACAATGAGCAGTTCTTC. Translating it yields CASSAEREDFYNEQFF. The chain employs TRBV27 and TRBJ2-1; 9 bases line up with TRBD2. V shed 6 bases, J shed 3 bases, and the junction held 9 bases outside the gene matches. The CDR3 covers 16 residues. Germline values: CDR1 MNHEY, CDR2 SMNVEV (reference sequence).

The chain has TRBV4-3 and TRBJ1-2; D is undetermined. V was pared by 0 bases and J by 3 bases, with 8 bases between. The germline V gene has CDR1 LGHNA and CDR2 YSLEER. The CDR3 has 14 residues. This CDR3 is CASSQEARYYGYTF. The DNA of the CDR3 is TGCGCCAGCAGCCAAGAAGCTAGATACTATGGCTACACCTTC.

J is TRBJ1-2 and V is TRBV3-1 (or the pseudogene TRBV3-2); D is ambiguous. CDR3 size: 12 residues. Trimming took off 3 bases at V and 2 bases at J, with 4 bases between the two ends. Germline V gene data show CDR1 as LGHDT and CDR2 as YNNKEL (reference sequence). The CDR3 DNA reads as TGTGCCAGCAGCCAGACAAACTATGGCTACACCTTC. It specifies CASSQTNYGYTF.

The table lists this clone with a few counts. The chain has TRBV3-1 (or the pseudogene TRBV3-2) and TRBJ1-4; D uncertain. Per germline, CDR1 LGHDT and CDR2 YNNKEL (reference sequence). V lost 5 bases and J lost 4, with 17 bases in between. The CDR3 consists of 16 residues. In nucleotides, the CDR3 is TGTGCCAGCAGCGCCCAATACAGAAAGAATAATGAAAAACTGTTTTTT. Its protein is CASSAQYRKNNEKLFF.

In its sample, this clone ranks as medium-sized. The gene calls are TRBV9 and TRBJ2-3; TRBD2 might be the D (5 bases). This CDR3 has 14 residues. The germline V gene has CDR1 SGDLS and CDR2 YYNGEE. Trimming removed 3 bases at V and 0 bases at J, with 8 bases between. DNA of the CDR3: TGTGCCAGCAGCGAGGGCGGGAGCACAGATACGCAGTATTTT. This encodes CASSEGGSTDTQYF.

The J gene is TRBJ2-7, the V gene TRBV12-3 or TRBV12-4; D remains unclear. V shed 5 bases and J shed 12 bases, with 17 bases lying between them. The length of the CDR3 is 12 residues. The CDR3 region is CASSRAFSTPYF. CDR3 nucleotides: TGTGCCAGCAGTCGAGCCTTCTCTACCCCGTACTTC.

V gene TRBV29-1 combines with J gene TRBJ1-2; a possible D gene is TRBD1 (5 bases). Germline V gene data show CDR1 as SQVTM and CDR2 as ANQGSEA. V shed 7 bases and J shed 3 bases, with 18 bases lying between them. The CDR3 is 14 residues long. CDR3 protein: CSALLGRGDYGYTF. CDR3 nucleotides: TGCAGCGCTTTACTAGGGCGGGGGGACTATGGCTACACCTTC.

V usage is TRBV4-3 and J usage is TRBJ2-1; possible D gene TRBD1, 6 bases. Germline V gives CDR1 LGHNA, CDR2 YSLEER. The CDR3 covers 17 residues. The ends were cut back, 0 bases at V and 8 bases at J, with 20 bases in the middle. The CDR3 bases are TGCGCCAGCAGCCAAGATTGGGGCAGGGGTGTGGAGGATGAGCAGTTCTTC. Its protein is CASSQDWGRGVEDEQFF.

About this clone itself: This sample includes further DNA sequences coding for the same CDR3. The chain is built from TRBV24-1 and TRBJ2-3; D remains ambiguous. Germline CDR1 and CDR2: KGHDR and SFDVKD. Trimming removed 5 bases at V and 2 bases at J, with 7 bases between. There are 13 residues in the CDR3. CDR3 in amino acids: CATSGRYTDTQYF. CDR3 in DNA: TGTGCCACCAGTGGTCGGTACACAGATACGCAGTATTTT.

J is TRBJ2-7 and V is TRBV7-2; 11 nucleotides line up with TRBD2. This CDR3 comprises 16 residues. The trim removed 5 bases at V and 3 bases at J, leaving 9 bases unmatched. Germline V lookup: CDR1 SGHTA, CDR2 FQGNSA. The CDR3 region has the DNA TGTGCCAGCAGCCCCCGGCGACTAGCGGGGATCTACGAGCAGTACTTC. It translates to CASSPRRLAGIYEQYF.

This chain links TRBV11-2 with TRBJ2-7; TRBD2 aligns across 8 bases. This CDR3 comprises 17 residues. V dropped 5 bases and J dropped 5; count of bases not matched to a gene: 17. CDR1 SGHAT and CDR2 FQNNGV come from the germline V gene. The CDR3 protein is CASSTKGGAGGSNEQYF. CDR3 DNA: TGTGCCAGCAGCACAAAAGGAGGGGCGGGAGGTTCCAACGAGCAGTACTTC.

The chain links TRBV5-4 to TRBJ2-2; possible D gene TRBD1, 6 bases. Germline CDR1 is SGHNT and CDR2 is YYREEE (reference sequence). This CDR3 is 15 amino acids long. The ends were cut back, 3 bases at V and 0 bases at J, with 9 bases in the middle. The CDR3 DNA reads as TGTGCCAGCAGCTGGGACACAACGAACACCGGGGAGCTGTTTTTT. Encoded protein: CASSWDTTNTGELFF.

The chain uses TRBV3-1 (or the pseudogene TRBV3-2) and TRBJ2-7, with D maybe TRBD1 (5 bases). The germline V gene encodes CDR1 LGHDT and CDR2 YNNKEL (reference sequence). V was cut by 4 bases and J by 4 bases, with 11 bases left in between. The CDR3 consists of 13 residues. CDR3 loop: CASSLGLSYEQYF. CDR3 bases: TGTGCCAGCAGCCTGGGGCTCTCGTACGAGCAGTACTTC.

The chain recombines TRBV5-6 with TRBJ2-1; a possible D gene is TRBD1 (6 bases). V gave up 3 bases and J gave up 6 bases, with 16 bases separating them. This CDR3 comprises 15 residues. Looked up from germline, CDR1 is SGHDT and CDR2 is YYEEEE. The CDR3 region is CASSSGIGGFNEQFF. CDR3 sequence (DNA): TGTGCCAGCAGCTCCGGTATAGGGGGTTTCAATGAGCAGTTCTTC.

The rearrangement joins TRBV27 to TRBJ1-5; D is unclear. V was cut by 4 bases and J by 9 bases, with 16 bases left in between. Germline lookup yields CDR1 MNHEY and CDR2 SMNVEV (reference sequence). The CDR3 sequence is 14 residues long. CDR3 residues: CASSSRTAGWPQHF. The CDR3 DNA reads TGTGCCAGCAGTTCCCGGACGGCGGGTTGGCCCCAGCATTTT.